The source of this TCR beta chain is a study of blood T cell repertoires in COVID-19. Only in-frame clones appear in the TCRdb table, and some are missing; sequencing was by immunoSEQ multiplex PCR. The table has some 300,000 clones, roughly 87% seen once. Between the trimmed V and J ends, which lost 4 bases and 6 bases, there was a span of 13 bases. From germline, CDR1 is MNHNS and CDR2 SASEGT. The CDR3 is made up of 14 amino acids. Specimen: PBMCs or T cells enriched from blood (not recorded which). This sequence joins TRBV6-1 and TRBJ1-5, with a possible D match to TRBD1 (6 bases). This TCR was recovered from a woman aged 25 to 39 who had recovered from COVID-19. This CDR3 reads CASSAAGAAQPQHF. Written as DNA, the CDR3 is TGTGCCAGCAGTGCAGCAGGGGCGGCTCAGCCCCAGCATTTT.